This is a list of T cell receptor beta chains from one sample in a study of vaccination effects on CD4 cells after COVID-19. What these receptors recognize is not known. Only in-frame clones appear in the TCRdb table, and some are missing; sequencing was by immunoSEQ multiplex PCR. The table records under 40,000 clones, around three quarters of them present only once. The sample in question was CD4+ T cells from PBMCs cultured with HCoV-229E spike peptides, obtained after COVID-19 vaccination. These receptors were obtained from a human donor who received a COVID-19 vaccine. Both conserved end residues are part of each CDR3. A D gene is named only where the DNA matches it firmly.

j_call d_call v_call cdr3_aa
TRBJ1-4 - TRBV20-1 CSASAESNNEKLFF
TRBJ2-2 TRBD1 TRBV5-1 CATPGQAGTGELFF
TRBJ1-5 - TRBV12-3/TRBV12-4 CASSEIQGQPQHF
TRBJ1-1 - TRBV19 CASSMYGPWGTEAFF
TRBJ2-5 - TRBV6-4 CASSGPPPNSGKETQYF
TRBJ2-5 - TRBV19 CASSPRTGKQETQYF
TRBJ2-5 - TRBV6-6 CASSYSAAQETQYF
TRBJ1-3 - TRBV3-1/TRBV3-2 CASSQEGRGGNTIYF
TRBJ2-5 TRBD2 TRBV7-2 CASSLPSGVTETQYF
TRBJ2-7 - TRBV2 CASSEEGIWGEQYF
TRBJ2-5 TRBD1 TRBV7-2 CASSSLGRGFQETQYF
TRBJ2-3 TRBD1 TRBV10-3 CAIRGQGATDTQYF
TRBJ1-4 - TRBV6-5 CASSRRGGSGKLFF
TRBJ1-2 - TRBV19 CASTPSRGNYGYTF
TRBJ1-5 TRBD1 TRBV6-1 CASSEEAGQGRRGDQPQHF
TRBJ2-3 - TRBV24-1 CATSDRNTDTQYF
TRBJ2-5 TRBD2 TRBV5-4 CASSLKAGVQETQYF
TRBJ2-5 - TRBV24-1 CATSDNNKGGLQETQYF
TRBJ2-7 TRBD2 TRBV6-1 CASSELAGSSYEQYF
TRBJ1-6 - TRBV19 CASRRSSYNSPLHF
TRBJ1-4 - TRBV4-1 CASQFSVVLNEKLFF
TRBJ1-6 TRBD1 TRBV5-4 CASSLAGGQDNSPLHF
TRBJ2-1 TRBD2 TRBV11-2 CASSLSSGGEGEQFF
TRBJ2-5 - TRBV11-2 CASSLAAGLRETQYF
TRBJ2-7 - TRBV18 CASSPFGGQSSYEQYF
TRBJ1-2 - TRBV30 CAWSVLGGIHGYTF
TRBJ2-1 TRBD1 TRBV30 CAWSAQQTGVEQFF